This T cell receptor (beta chain) came from a study of blood T cell repertoires in COVID-19. The repertoire was sequenced with immunoSEQ multiplex PCR; TCRdb's copy has only in-frame clones and lacks some. The sample consists of about 340,000 clones, roughly 90% of them appearing once. The CDR3 runs to 14 residues. Germline assignment: CDR1 SGHRS and CDR2 YFSETQ. Trimming left V 3 bases short and J 3 bases short, with 12 bases between. The TCR sequence derives from a woman aged 55 to 70 with COVID-19, enrolled during active disease. The specimen sequenced was peripheral blood. The genes are TRBV5-1 and TRBJ1-2; tentatively, D is TRBD1 (6 bases). CDR3 nucleotide sequence: TGCGCCAGCAGCTGGGGAACAGGGCACTATGGCTACACCTTC. It specifies CASSWGTGHYGYTF.